The TCR beta chain under discussion was sequenced for a study of siplizumab effects on memory and regulatory T cells. Turning to this clone: The antigen remains undetermined.

V was trimmed by 1 base and J by 6 bases, leaving 15 bases between them. From germline, CDR1 is MGHRA and CDR2 YSYEKL. The CDR3 covers 16 residues. Study-level points and caveats: Siplizumab, the agent tested, significantly reduced alloreactive sequences traceable to unstimulated CD4+ memory cells. Naive T cells apparently outstripped memory cells in diversity and seemed major alloresponse contributors.

This table comes from immunoSEQ multiplex PCR, and its TCRdb copy is limited to in-frame clones, with some not included. The profile shows about 82,000 clones, approximately 90% of them singletons. The chain links TRBV4-1 to TRBJ2-2; D is possibly TRBD1 (6 bases). Sample: Tregs sorted from blood. The sequence was collected from a human donor in good health. DNA for the CDR3: TGCGCCAGCAGCCAAGGCCCGCGTGGGGGCCCCGGGGAGCTGTTTTTT. It translates to CASSQGPRGGPGELFF.